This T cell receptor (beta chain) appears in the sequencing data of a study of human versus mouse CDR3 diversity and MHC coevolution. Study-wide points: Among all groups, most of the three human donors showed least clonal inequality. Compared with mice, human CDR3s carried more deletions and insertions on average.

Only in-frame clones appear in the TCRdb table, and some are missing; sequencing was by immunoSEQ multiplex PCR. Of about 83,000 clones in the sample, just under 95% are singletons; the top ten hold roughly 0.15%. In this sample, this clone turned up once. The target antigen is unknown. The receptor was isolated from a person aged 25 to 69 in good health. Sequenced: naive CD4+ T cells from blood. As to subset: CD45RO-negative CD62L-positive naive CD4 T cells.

Written as DNA, the CDR3 is TGTGCCAGCAGCTTACAGCGGATGAACACTGAAGCTTTCTTT. Protein: CASSLQRMNTEAFF. The gene calls are TRBV11-2 and TRBJ1-1; D ambiguous. V lost 2 bases and J 0 bases, leaving 7 bases between the germline ends. This CDR3 contains 14 residues. Germline V gene sequence: CDR1 SGHAT, CDR2 FQNNGV. The full variable domain, rest sourced from reference TRBV11-2 and TRBJ1-1, is EAGVAQSPRYKIIEKRQSVAFWCNPISGHATLYWYQQILGQGPKLLIQFQNNGVVDDSQLPKDRFSAERLKGVDSTLKIQPAKLEDSAVYLCASSLQRMNTEAFFGQGTRLTVV.